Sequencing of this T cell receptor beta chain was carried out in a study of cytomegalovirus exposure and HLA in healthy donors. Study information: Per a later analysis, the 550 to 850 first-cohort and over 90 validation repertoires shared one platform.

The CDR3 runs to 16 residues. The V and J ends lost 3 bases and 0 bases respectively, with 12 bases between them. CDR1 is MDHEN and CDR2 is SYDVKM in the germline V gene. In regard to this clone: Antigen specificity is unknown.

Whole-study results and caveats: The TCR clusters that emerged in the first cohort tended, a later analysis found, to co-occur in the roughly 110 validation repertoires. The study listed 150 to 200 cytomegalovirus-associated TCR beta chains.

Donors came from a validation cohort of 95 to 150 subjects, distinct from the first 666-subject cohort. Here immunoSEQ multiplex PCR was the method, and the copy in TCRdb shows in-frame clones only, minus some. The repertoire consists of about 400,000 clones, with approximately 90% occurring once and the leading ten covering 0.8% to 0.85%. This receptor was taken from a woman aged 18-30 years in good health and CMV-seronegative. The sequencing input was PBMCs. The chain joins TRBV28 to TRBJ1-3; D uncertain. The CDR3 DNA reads TGTGCCAGCAGTTTGGGCACTCTGATCTCTGGAAACACCATATATTTT. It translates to CASSLGTLISGNTIYF.